The 3 T cell receptor beta chains below all came from one sample that was sequenced in a study of tissue T cells after allogeneic stem cell transplantation. Generated by immunoSEQ multiplex PCR, the TCRdb table keeps only in-frame clones and is missing some. The sample lists several thousand clones; roughly 56% were seen once. Specimen: duodenum tissue, collected at autopsy. The receptors come from an older female donor with lung cancer.

This chain uses TRBV25-1 with TRBJ1-3; D not resolved. CDR1 is MGHDK, CDR2 SYGVNS, per germline. The CDR3 sequence is 14 residues long. Trimming stripped 1 base from V and 6 bases from J, with 10 bases between. DNA for the CDR3: TGTGCCAGCAGTGAATGGTCAAGCCCAAACACCATATATTTT. Protein product: CASSEWSSPNTIYF. The full variable domain, rest sourced from reference TRBV25-1 and TRBJ1-3, is EADIYQTPRYLVIGTGKKITLECSQTMGHDKMYWYQQDPGMELHLIHYSYGVNSTEKGDLSSESTVSRIRTEHFPLTLESARPSHTSQYLCASSEWSSPNTIYFGEGSWLTVV.

This clone was seen more than once but under ten times. V gene TRBV1 combines with J gene TRBJ2-1; TRBD1 reflects the table's D call only, with no check against the DNA. TRBV1 represents a pseudogene. The CDR3 contains 17 residues. This CDR3 reads CTSSQVPLYRPYNEQFF. In DNA form, the CDR3 reads TGCACCAGCAGCCAAGTTCCCCTCTACAGACCCTACAATGAGCAGTTCTTC.

The rearrangement joins TRBV30 to TRBJ2-2; D is unresolved. Germline assignment: CDR1 GTSNPN and CDR2 SVGIG (reference sequence). The V and J ends lost 0 bases and 3 bases respectively, with 5 bases between them. This CDR3 contains 13 residues. CDR3 DNA: TGTGCCTGGAGTGTTGGGGACACCGGGGAGCTGTTTTTT. Protein product: CAWSVGDTGELFF.